Listed below are T cell receptor beta chains from one sample, sequenced in a study of T cells in Graves' hyperthyroidism and ophthalmopathy. TCRdb itself ran the multiplex PCR reads through MiXCR, one entry per CDR3 protein. Of hundreds of thousands of distinct CDR3 sequences listed, about a sixth were seen once; the top ten hold around 17%. The sequenced sample was blood. Receptors originate from a young woman with Graves' ophthalmopathy. Both conserved end residues are part of each CDR3. The order of the fields is V gene, clone size, D gene, J gene, CDR3 DNA, CDR3 protein. D genes are given only for firm matches. Not every row has a clone size; where given, it reads once, few, many or a size class.

TRBV6-1	many	-	TRBJ2-7	TGTGCCAGCACCCTGCCGACGGACTCCTACGAGCAGTACTTC	CASTLPTDSYEQYF
TRBV3-1	-	-	TRBJ1-6	TGTGCCAGCAGCCAAGGGTTGCAGAGGAATTCACCCCTCCACTTT	CASSQGLQRNSPLHF
TRBV13	many	-	TRBJ1-3	TGTGCCAGCAGCTCGACCAGGGAAAGCTCTGGAAACACCATATATTTT	CASSSTRESSGNTIYF
TRBV19	-	-	TRBJ2-5	TGTGCCAGTAGTATCAACAGCCAAGAGACCCAGTACTTC	CASSINSQETQYF
TRBV7-9	-	-	TRBJ2-7	TGTGCCAGCAGCGGGGTAGCGGTCTACGAGCAGTACTTC	CASSGVAVYEQYF
TRBV2	many	-	TRBJ1-2	TGTGCCAGCGGTCGGACGGCGAACTATGGCTACACCTTC	CASGRTANYGYTF
TRBV5-1	many	TRBD1	TRBJ2-1	TGCGCCAGCAGCTTGGAACCTCGAGGGACAGGGAGGTTCGATGAGCAGTTCTTC	CASSLEPRGTGRFDEQFF
TRBV6-5	-	-	TRBJ1-1	TGTGCCAGCAGTTACTCGTTAGTCGGTAACACTGAAGCTTTCTTT	CASSYSLVGNTEAFF
TRBV11-2	many	-	TRBJ2-5	TGTGCCAGCAGCTTCCTGTCAGGGGGGATTCAAGAGACCCAGTACTTC	CASSFLSGGIQETQYF
TRBV29-1	many	-	TRBJ2-7	TGCAGCGTTGAATATCAGGGCTCCTACGAGCAGTACTTC	CSVEYQGSYEQYF
TRBV5-1	many	-	TRBJ2-5	TGCGCCAGCAGCTTGGACGTAGCAGAGACCCAGTACTTC	CASSLDVAETQYF
TRBV28	many	-	TRBJ2-6	TGTGCCAGCAGCAGAGGAGGATCTGGGGCCAACGTCCTGACTTTC	CASSRGGSGANVLTF
TRBV7-2	many	-	TRBJ1-5	TGTGCCAGCAGCTTAGTCAGATACCAAAGCAATCAGCCCCAGCATTTT	CASSLVRYQSNQPQHF
TRBV6-1	-	TRBD2	TRBJ2-1	TGTGCCAGTCGGGAGGTTAACAATGAGCAGTTCTTC	CASREVNNEQFF
TRBV7-2	many	TRBD1	TRBJ2-4	TGTGCCAGCAGCTCGCCCGACAGGGGGCAAAACATTCAGTACTTC	CASSSPDRGQNIQYF
TRBV6-1	many	-	TRBJ1-1	TGTGCCAGCAGTGGGCCATCGTGGGGCGGGGTCACTGAAGCTTTCTTT	CASSGPSWGGVTEAFF
TRBV30	many	-	TRBJ1-4	TGTGCCTGGAGTTATGGGGGCGGGAATGAAAAACTGTTTTTT	CAWSYGGGNEKLFF
TRBV5-1	many	TRBD1	TRBJ2-2	TGCGCCAGCAGAGTGGGACAGCCCACCGGGGAGCTGTTTTTT	CASRVGQPTGELFF
TRBV6-1	many	-	TRBJ1-1	TGTGCCAGCAGTCAGGTGCGCAGAAAGTCGAACACTGAAGCTTTCTTT	CASSQVRRKSNTEAFF
TRBV11-2	many	TRBD2	TRBJ2-3	TGTGCCAGCAGCTTTGGGGGGGGGGGTGCAGATACGCAGTATTTT	CASSFGGGGADTQYF
TRBV12-3/TRBV12-4	many	TRBD1	TRBJ2-5	TGTGCCAGCACCCCGGACAGGGTAGATTTGGTGGGAGAGACCCAGTACTTC	CASTPDRVDLVGETQYF
TRBV6-1	many	TRBD1	TRBJ2-7	TGTGCCAGCAGTTCCGCCGGGACAGGGGGCTACGAGCAGTACTTC	CASSSAGTGGYEQYF
TRBV4-3	-	-	TRBJ2-5	TGCGCCAGCAGCCACCCAGGGCGGAGGGAGACCCAGTACTTC	CASSHPGRRETQYF
TRBV4-1	-	-	TRBJ1-5	TGCGCCAGCAGCCTCCGGGCCTCGGGAAATCAGCCCCAGCATTTT	CASSLRASGNQPQHF
TRBV12-3/TRBV12-4	-	TRBD1	TRBJ1-1	TGTGCCAGCAGTTTAGGGCGGGACAGGGGGCGCGGGAACACTGAAGCTTTCTTT	CASSLGRDRGRGNTEAFF
TRBV20-1	once	TRBD2	TRBJ2-1	TGCAGTGCTAGAGTAACTAGCGGGATCTATGAGCAGTTCTTC	CSARVTSGIYEQFF
TRBV29-1	few	-	TRBJ2-5	TGCAGCGTTGAAGACGTTGGAATAGAGACCCAGTACTTC	CSVEDVGIETQYF
TRBV30	many	-	TRBJ2-1	TGTGCCTGGAGCAAGCGGGATGAGCAGTTCTTC	CAWSKRDEQFF
TRBV5-1	many	-	TRBJ1-1	TGTGCCAGCAGCTTAGAGGGAATGAACACTGAAGCTTTCTTT	CASSLEGMNTEAFF
TRBV10-3	-	-	TRBJ1-3	TGTGCCATCAGTGGAATTGACTCTGGAAACACCATATATTTT	CAISGIDSGNTIYF
TRBV27	many	-	TRBJ2-6	TGTGCCAGCAGTCCGATATCTGGGGCCAACGTCCTGACTTTC	CASSPISGANVLTF
TRBV5-8	many	-	TRBJ1-2	TGTGCCAGCAGCTTGCTGGGGAATGGCTACACCTTC	CASSLLGNGYTF
TRBV13	many	TRBD2	TRBJ2-5	TGTGCCAGCAGCTTAAGACGTAGCGGGGGGGATGCAGAGACCCAGTACTTC	CASSLRRSGGDAETQYF
TRBV7-2	-	TRBD1	TRBJ1-5	TGTGCCAGCAGCTTAGGGGGGGGACAGGGTGGGCCCCAGCATTTT	CASSLGGGQGGPQHF
TRBV28	many	TRBD2	TRBJ2-2	TGTGCCAGCAGCCAAGCGGGGCTCGTCGAGGAGCTGTTTTTT	CASSQAGLVEELFF
TRBV12-3/TRBV12-4	many	TRBD1	TRBJ1-1	TGTGCCAGCAGCCGGTTGGGACAGGGGAACACTGAAGCTTTCTTT	CASSRLGQGNTEAFF
TRBV3-1	many	TRBD2	TRBJ2-1	TGTGCCAGCAGCCAGGTACTAGCGGGAGTATTAAATGAGCAGTTCTTC	CASSQVLAGVLNEQFF
TRBV7-9	many	-	TRBJ1-2	TGTGCCAGCAGCTTTGCGGGGGAATTGGGCTACACCTTC	CASSFAGELGYTF
TRBV13	-	TRBD1	TRBJ2-3	TGTGCCAGCAGCGCGACAGGGTTTTCAGATACGCAGTATTTT	CASSATGFSDTQYF
TRBV27	many	TRBD2	TRBJ2-3	TGTGCCAGCAGTCAACCCGGGGGGGCAGATACGCAGTATTTT	CASSQPGGADTQYF
TRBV7-8	many	-	TRBJ1-2	TGTGCCAGCAGCCTCGCCGGCCTCAACTATGGCTACACCTTC	CASSLAGLNYGYTF
TRBV28	many	-	TRBJ1-6	TGTGCCAGCAGTTTGAGACCCGGCGGCCAGGACTCACCCCTCCACTTT	CASSLRPGGQDSPLHF
TRBV28	many	-	TRBJ1-1	TGTGCCAGCAGTGACCTGGGAAACACTGAAGCTTTCTTT	CASSDLGNTEAFF
TRBV7-2	few	TRBD1	TRBJ1-4	TGTGCCAGCAGCTTAGCTCAGGGGGGGAATGAAAAACTGTTTTTT	CASSLAQGGNEKLFF
TRBV7-6	many	TRBD1	TRBJ1-1	TGTGCCAGCAGCTCACGACATATAATGACAGGGGAGGGCACTGAAGCTTTCTTT	CASSSRHIMTGEGTEAFF
TRBV7-2	many	-	TRBJ1-1	TGTGCCAGCAGCTTTGCCTGGGGAGGGCAGGCTGAAGCTTTCTTT	CASSFAWGGQAEAFF
TRBV7-8	-	-	TRBJ1-2	TGTGCCAGCAGCTTAGAGTCAGGGAGTAACTATGGCTACACCTTC	CASSLESGSNYGYTF
TRBV7-9	-	TRBD2	TRBJ2-2	TGTGCCAGCAGCTTTGACCGGGGGGGCAAGACCGGGGAGCTGTTTTTT	CASSFDRGGKTGELFF
TRBV7-2	many	-	TRBJ1-2	TGTGCCAGCAGCTTAGAGCTCAGCAACTATGGCTACACCTTC	CASSLELSNYGYTF
TRBV7-2	many	-	TRBJ2-3	TGTGCCAGCAGCTTAAGATGGGGAACAGATACGCAGTATTTT	CASSLRWGTDTQYF
TRBV6-1	many	TRBD1	TRBJ1-2	TGTGCCAGCAGTGTCAAGGGGCAGGGGGCTTCTGGCTACACCTTC	CASSVKGQGASGYTF
TRBV28	many	-	TRBJ1-1	TGTGCCAGCAGTGTCACTAACACTGAAGCTTTCTTT	CASSVTNTEAFF
TRBV6-5	-	TRBD2	TRBJ2-5	TGTGCCAGCAGTTACTCCCCCGGACTAGCGTGGGAGACCCAGTACTTC	CASSYSPGLAWETQYF
TRBV12-3/TRBV12-4	many	-	TRBJ1-1	TGTGCCAGCTGTGTTAACATGGGAGTGAACACTGAAGCTTTCTTT	CASCVNMGVNTEAFF
TRBV2	-	TRBD2	TRBJ2-5	TGTGCCAGCAGTGAAGGGGGGGGAAGCCAAGAGACCCAGTACTTC	CASSEGGGSQETQYF
TRBV20-1	-	-	TRBJ1-1	TGCAGTGCTCCCGATCGATTGGGGACTGAAGCTTTCTTT	CSAPDRLGTEAFF
TRBV3-1	few	-	TRBJ1-6	TGTGCCAGCAGCCAAGATCTTGGGGCCTTCTCCTATAATTCACCCCTCCACTTT	CASSQDLGAFSYNSPLHF
TRBV9	few	-	TRBJ1-1	TGTGCCAGCAGCTCTAATTGGGTCACTGAAGCTTTCTTT	CASSSNWVTEAFF
TRBV27	many	-	TRBJ2-7	TGTGCCAGCAGTTCGGGGCCCTACTACGAGCAGTACTTC	CASSSGPYYEQYF
TRBV4-2	-	-	TRBJ1-2	TGTGCCAGCAGCCAAGTGGGAGGGGAGTACTATGGCTACACCTTC	CASSQVGGEYYGYTF